Listed here are 18 T cell receptor beta chains from one sample, sequenced in a study of T-cell reconstitution after alpha-beta-depleted transplantation in children. Unique molecular identifiers tagged the TCRbeta library. TCRdb re-derived calls from the PCR reads in MiXCR, one entry per CDR3 protein. The sample records 190,000 or so distinct CDR3 sequences, approximately 6.8% being singletons. Sequencing was performed on PBMCs from the stem cell graft donor, taken from the stem cell graft. These receptors originate from a human donor who donated a stem cell graft to a child with Wiskott-Aldrich syndrome.

This clonotype was seen ten or more times. The chain uses TRBV29-1 and TRBJ1-3, with TRBD1 identical over 7 bases. The CDR3 runs to 14 residues. CDR1 and CDR2 (germline): SQVTM, ANQGSEA. Trimming took 5 bases from V and 4 from J; bases not matched to a gene: 8. In DNA, the CDR3 is TGCAGCGTTCGGTCAACAGGGGCAGGAAACACCATATATTTT. Protein: CSVRSTGAGNTIYF.

This clonotype was observed many times. J is TRBJ1-4 and V is TRBV10-3, with no clear D. CDR1 and CDR2 from the germline V gene are ENHRY and SYGVKD. CDR3 length equals 15 residues. The V end lost 0 bases, the J end lost 2 bases, and 7 bases lay between the germline ends. The chain's CDR3 is CAISESKLTNEKLFF. The DNA of the CDR3 is TGTGCCATCAGTGAGTCGAAGTTGACTAATGAAAAACTGTTTTTT.

In its sample, this clonotype was seen a few times. The chain recombines TRBV5-1 with TRBJ2-3; 12 nucleotides line up with TRBD2. V was pared by 4 bases and J by 5 bases, with 8 bases of the junction left unmatched. The CDR3 has 16 amino acids. Germline-derived CDR1 and CDR2 are SGHRS and YFSETQ. This CDR3 reads CASSPMTSGGGDTQYF. CDR3 sequence (DNA): TGCGCCAGCAGCCCAATGACTAGCGGGGGAGGAGATACGCAGTATTTT.

This clonotype was seen repeatedly, ten times or more. The chain has TRBV12-3 or TRBV12-4 and TRBJ2-2, with D uncertain. This CDR3 spans 12 amino acids. Trimming removed 5 bases from V and 4 bases from J, with 5 bases in between. The DNA of the CDR3 is TGTGCCAGCAGTACATCCACCGGGGAGCTGTTTTTT. Protein sequence: CASSTSTGELFF.

This clonotype has at least ten counts. The V gene is TRBV20-1, the J gene TRBJ1-3; D unresolved. This CDR3 is built from 14 residues. V was pared by 2 bases and J by 2 bases, with 10 bases between. Germline loops: CDR1 DFQATT, CDR2 SNEGSKA (reference sequence). CDR3 in DNA: TGCAGTGCTAGATTTGGCGGGCCTGGAAACACCATATATTTT. This gives the protein CSARFGGPGNTIYF.

This clonotype was seen at least ten times. The chain couples TRBV4-1 to TRBJ2-7; TRBD1 matches 8 bases. The CDR3 has 15 amino acids. V dropped 1 base and J dropped 6; count of bases not matched to a gene: 8. The germline gives CDR1 MGHRA, CDR2 YSYEKL. The CDR3 loop is CASSQVSNRGIEQYF. CDR3 bases: TGCGCCAGCAGCCAAGTTTCCAACAGGGGGATCGAGCAGTACTTC.

In this sample, this clonotype turned up many times. The CDR3: CASSLVGPTNYGYTF. CDR3 DNA: TGTGCCAGCAGCTTAGTAGGGCCTACTAACTATGGCTACACCTTC. V is TRBV7-2 and J is TRBJ1-2; D gene unclear. The ends were cut back, 1 base at V and 0 bases at J, with 9 bases in the middle. This CDR3 has 15 residues. Germline-derived CDR1 and CDR2 are SGHTA and FQGNSA.

This clonotype appeared many times. J is TRBJ2-7 and V is TRBV11-3; 7 bases are shared with TRBD1. Germline CDR1 and CDR2: SGHNT and YENEEA. This CDR3 is built from 14 residues. Trimming took 6 bases from V and 2 from J; bases not matched to a gene: 7. Here the CDR3 reads CASSSSGTAYEQYF. The CDR3 DNA follows: TGTGCCAGCAGTTCCTCCGGGACAGCCTACGAGCAGTACTTC.

In this sample, this clonotype turned up a few times. J is TRBJ2-5 and V is TRBV6-5; 14 nucleotides line up with TRBD2. Looked up from germline, CDR1 is MNHEY and CDR2 is SVGAGI. The V and J ends lost 4 bases and 5 bases, in that order; junction bases with no gene match: 3. The CDR3 spans 15 residues. DNA of the CDR3: TGTGCCAGCAGTTCCCGGACTAGCGGGGGGGAGACCCAGTACTTC. Its translation: CASSSRTSGGETQYF.

At least ten counts were recorded for this clonotype. The rearrangement uses TRBV5-1 and TRBJ2-7; D ambiguous. V lost 0 bases and J 3 bases, leaving 16 bases between the germline ends. CDR3 length: 16 amino acids. The V gene's germline CDR1 is SGHRS and CDR2 YFSETQ. The CDR3 DNA is TGCGCCAGCAGCTTGGAACCAAGCTCAACCGGCTACGAGCAGTACTTC. This codes for CASSLEPSSTGYEQYF.

Ten or more counts support this clonotype. The CDR3 sequence: CASSGGRDTEAFF. CDR3 coding DNA: TGTGCCAGCAGTGGGGGACGGGACACTGAAGCTTTCTTT. This chain joins TRBV2 and TRBJ1-1; the D gene is possibly TRBD1 (5 bases). This CDR3 is built from 13 residues. The germline V gene has CDR1 SNHLY and CDR2 FYNNEI. V shed 4 bases and J shed 3 bases, with 9 bases lying between them.

The genes are TRBV11-2 and TRBJ2-2; D is perhaps TRBD1 (6 bases). Germline lookup yields CDR1 SGHAT and CDR2 FQNNGV. CDR3 length equals 19 residues. Trimming cost V 2 bases and J 0 bases, with 19 bases left between them. Here the CDR3 DNA reads TGTGCCAGCAGCTTAACCCTCCTGACAGGCCCTCCGAACACCGGGGAGCTGTTTTTT. Protein: CASSLTLLTGPPNTGELFF.

This clonotype occurred many times. The V call is TRBV5-8, the J call TRBJ2-5, with 7 positions matching TRBD1. V lost 4 bases and J lost 1; bases outside the gene matches: 4. The CDR3 is 14 residues long. Germline CDR1 and CDR2: SGHTS and YDEGEE. In DNA form, the CDR3 reads TGTGCCAGCAGCCGTGACAGGGCCCAAGAGACCCAGTACTTC. Protein sequence: CASSRDRAQETQYF.

In its sample, this clonotype was seen many times. The V call is TRBV5-1, the J call TRBJ2-1; TRBD2 agrees at 7 bases. J gave up 3 bases and V 6 bases, and 6 bases lay outside the gene matches. This CDR3 contains 14 residues. Germline V CDR1 and CDR2: SGHRS, YFSETQ. The CDR3 DNA reads TGCGCCAGCAAAGGGCTAGCGGACTACAATGAGCAGTTCTTC. This codes for CASKGLADYNEQFF.

This clonotype was counted many times. V usage is TRBV20-1 and J usage is TRBJ2-3; D is unclear. The CDR3 runs to 16 residues. The V gene lost 0 bases and the J gene lost 0 bases, with 13 bases spanning the gap. CDR1 and CDR2 (germline): DFQATT, SNEGSKA (reference sequence). CDR3 sequence reads: CSARDLATFSTDTQYF. The CDR3 region has the DNA TGCAGTGCTAGAGATTTGGCTACTTTTAGCACAGATACGCAGTATTTT.

The table lists this clonotype with a few counts. This chain connects TRBV7-9 to TRBJ2-7; 10 bases line up with TRBD1. CDR1 is SEHNR, CDR2 FQNEAQ, per germline (reference sequence). The junction had 6 bases not matched to a gene; V was cut back by 5 bases and J by 8 bases. The CDR3 loop spans 13 amino acids. The CDR3 protein is CASSLPGQGKQYF. The CDR3, as DNA: TGTGCCAGCAGCCTACCGGGACAGGGGAAGCAGTACTTC. Filled out from reference TRBV7-9 and TRBJ2-7, the complete variable domain reads DTGVSQNPRHKITKRGQNVTFRCDPISEHNRLYWYRQTLGQGPEFLTYFQNEAQLEKSRLLSDRFSAERPKGSFSTLEIQRTEQGDSAMYLCASSLPGQGKQYFGPGTRLTVT.

The table lists this clonotype with a few counts. The chain carries TRBV6-1 and TRBJ1-5; 11 nucleotides agree with TRBD1. CDR3 length equals 16 residues. The trim removed 6 bases at V and 7 bases at J, leaving 11 bases unmatched. Germline CDR1 and CDR2: MNHNS and SASEGT. CDR3 sequence reads: CASSTTGTGGFQPQHF. The CDR3 coding sequence is TGTGCCAGCAGCACGACCGGGACAGGGGGTTTCCAGCCCCAGCATTTT.

This clonotype was seen ten or more times. The V call is TRBV7-8, the J call TRBJ2-2, with unresolved D. The CDR3 consists of 13 residues. Looked up from germline, CDR1 is SGHVS and CDR2 is FQNEAQ. The V gene lost 3 bases and the J gene lost 8 bases, with 10 bases spanning the gap. The CDR3 nucleotides are TGTGCCAGCAGCTTGGTGCCCGGGGGGGAGCTGTTTTTT. It translates to CASSLVPGGELFF.